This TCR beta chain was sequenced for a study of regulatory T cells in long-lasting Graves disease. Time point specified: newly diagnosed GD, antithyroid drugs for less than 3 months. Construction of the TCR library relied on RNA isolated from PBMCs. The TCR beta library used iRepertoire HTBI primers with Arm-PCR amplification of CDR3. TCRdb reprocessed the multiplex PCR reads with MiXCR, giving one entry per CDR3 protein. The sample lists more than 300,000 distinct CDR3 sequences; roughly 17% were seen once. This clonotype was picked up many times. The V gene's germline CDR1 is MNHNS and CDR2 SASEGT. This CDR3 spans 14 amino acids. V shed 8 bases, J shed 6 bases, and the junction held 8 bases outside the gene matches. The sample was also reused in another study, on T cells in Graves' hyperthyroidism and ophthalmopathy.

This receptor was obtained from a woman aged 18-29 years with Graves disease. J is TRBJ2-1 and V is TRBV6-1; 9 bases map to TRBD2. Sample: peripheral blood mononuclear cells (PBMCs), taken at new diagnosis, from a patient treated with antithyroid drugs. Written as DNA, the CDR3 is TGTGCCAGCGTTAGCGGGAGTCTTAGCAATGAGCAGTTCTTC. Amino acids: CASVSGSLSNEQFF.